Below, one T cell receptor (beta chain) is given with its context. Only a few counts were recorded for this clonotype. No cognate antigen has been identified for it. The sample holds no much larger clone one base away, and base qualities are not on file. The data stem from a study of T-cell reconstitution after alpha-beta-depleted transplantation in children (dated by TCRdb to the mid-2010s). The study in broad terms: Using TCR repertoire profiling, the study quantitatively followed how T-cell immune reconstitution unfolded in children after TCRalphabeta/CD19-depleted allogeneic hematopoietic cell transplantation.

Between the V and J ends, shortened by 5 bases and 7 bases respectively, the junction contains 20 bases. From cysteine to phenylalanine, the CDR3 is 15 amino acids long. Only the CDR3 DNA is retained, 45 bases long and in frame from the first base. In the germline V gene, CDR1 corresponds to SGHTA and CDR2 to FQGNSA. Libraries were prepared through PCR. TCRdb lists the instrument as Illumina HiSeq 2500. Molecular barcoding was employed in the preparation of TCR libraries, with unique molecular identifiers being used to normalize TCRbeta repertoire quantification. The public reads were run again by TCRdb, first through fastp at Q25 and then through MiXCR, and only productive beta chains were kept. Identical CDR3 protein sequences are pooled into one entry, listed with their most common genes and DNA. In this sample the table shows some 490,000 distinct CDR3 sequences, around 13% of which occur a single time. The leading ten clones occupy approximately 5.4% of the sample.

In this chain, TRBV7-2 is recombined with TRBJ1-2; a weak D assignment points to TRBD1 (5 bases agree). This receptor was identified in a human donor who donated a stem cell graft to a child with combined immunodeficiency. This material consisted of PBMCs from the stem cell graft donor, taken from the stem cell graft. The CDR3 loop reads CASSQQDYTPGGYTF. At the DNA level, the sequence is TGTGCCAGCAGCCAACAGGATTACACTCCTGGTGGCTACACCTTC.